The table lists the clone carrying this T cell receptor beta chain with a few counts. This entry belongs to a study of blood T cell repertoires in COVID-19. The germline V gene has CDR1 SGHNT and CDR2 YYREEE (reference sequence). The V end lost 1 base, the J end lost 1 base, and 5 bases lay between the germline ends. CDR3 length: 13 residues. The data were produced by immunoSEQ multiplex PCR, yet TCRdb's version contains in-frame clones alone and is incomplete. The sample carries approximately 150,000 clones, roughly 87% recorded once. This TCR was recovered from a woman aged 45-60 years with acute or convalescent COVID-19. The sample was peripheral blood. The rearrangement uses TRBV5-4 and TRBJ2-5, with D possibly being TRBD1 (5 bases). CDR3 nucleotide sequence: TGTGCCAGCAGCTTGAGGGGCCAAGAGACCCAGTACTTC. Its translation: CASSLRGQETQYF.